Each of the 27 T cell receptor beta chains below was sequenced from the same sample in a study of T cells in Graves' hyperthyroidism and ophthalmopathy. TCR beta CDR3 regions were amplified from RNA transcripts. Initially, a first-round RT-PCR of the TCR CDR3 employed the HTBI primer set. TCRdb re-analysed the multiplex PCR reads in MiXCR, keeping a single row per CDR3 protein. This table has approximately 420,000 distinct CDR3 sequences, around 13% appearing once. Sequencing was carried out using blood. These receptor sequences come from a young woman with Graves' hyperthyroidism.

The chain combines TRBV2 with TRBJ2-1; possibly TRBD2 for D (5 bases). The J call may be mistaken, given a closer DNA end match to TRBJ2-7. The length of the CDR3 is 17 residues. The germline gives CDR1 SNHLY, CDR2 FYNNEI. CDR3: CASREGSSSYGYKEQYF. In DNA form, the CDR3 reads TGTGCCAGCAGAGAGGGAAGTAGCAGCTACGGCTACAAAGAGCAGTACTTC.

The genes are TRBV5-6 and TRBJ2-1; perhaps TRBD1 as D (6 bases). The length of the CDR3 is 15 residues. Per germline, CDR1 SGHDT and CDR2 YYEEEE. V was cut by 6 bases and J by 4 bases, with 17 bases left in between. The CDR3 sequence is CASTARTARYNEQFF. For the CDR3, the DNA is TGTGCCAGCACCGCTCGGACAGCTCGGTACAATGAGCAGTTCTTC.

The table lists this clonotype with a few counts. The chain links TRBV2 to TRBJ1-3; D remains ambiguous. The CDR3 has 14 amino acids. From germline, CDR1 is SNHLY and CDR2 FYNNEI. V was clipped by 6 bases and J by 0 bases, with 9 bases between them. The CDR3 reads CASRFQDSGNTIYF. Here the CDR3 DNA reads TGTGCCAGCAGATTTCAAGACTCTGGAAACACCATATATTTT.

This clonotype was picked up a small number of times. This sequence joins TRBV4-1 and TRBJ2-7, with 9 positions matching TRBD1. This CDR3 has 15 amino acids. Germline V gene lookup returns CDR1 MGHRA and CDR2 YSYEKL. The trim removed 0 bases at V and 5 bases at J, leaving 5 bases unmatched. CDR3 sequence: CASSQDHGTGNEQYF. For the CDR3, the DNA is TGCGCCAGCAGCCAAGATCACGGGACAGGGAACGAGCAGTACTTC.

This chain connects TRBV20-1 to TRBJ2-7, with a weak D call TRBD2 (6 bases). Germline CDR1 DFQATT, CDR2 SNEGSKA (reference sequence). CDR3 length: 12 residues. Trimming took 4 bases from V and 2 from J, leaving 9 bases between them. CDR3 in amino acids: CSATGEPYEQYF. The CDR3 DNA is TGCAGTGCTACGGGGGAACCCTACGAGCAGTACTTC.

This clonotype was recorded at least ten times. V usage is TRBV6-2 or TRBV6-3 and J usage is TRBJ1-1; a weak D match, TRBD1 (6 bases). The germline V gene encodes CDR1 MNHEY and CDR2 SVGEGT. The CDR3 has 15 residues. V shed 7 bases and J shed 3 bases, with 18 bases lying between them. CDR3 nucleotides: TGTGCCAGCAAAATCGATAACAGGGAGCACACTGAAGCTTTCTTT. Translation gives CASKIDNREHTEAFF.

The rearrangement joins TRBV19 to TRBJ1-5; 12 bases line up with TRBD1. Germline CDR1 reads LNHDA; CDR2 reads SQIVND (reference sequence). The length of the CDR3 is 19 residues. V shed 5 bases and J 0 bases; nucleotides not matched to a gene: 11. CDR3 protein: CASSSGQGAAGDSNQPQHF. CDR3 DNA: TGTGCCAGTAGTTCGGGACAGGGGGCCGCCGGAGATAGCAATCAGCCCCAGCATTTT.

This clonotype came up a few times. The genes are TRBV4-1 and TRBJ1-6; no clear D gene. The V gene's germline CDR1 is MGHRA and CDR2 YSYEKL. The ends were cut back, 1 base at V and 4 bases at J, with 5 bases in the middle. The CDR3 sequence is 14 residues long. The CDR3 DNA reads TGCGCCAGCAGCCAAGTACAGTATAATTCACCCCTCCACTTT. As protein: CASSQVQYNSPLHF.

This clonotype was detected many times. This chain connects TRBV12-3 or TRBV12-4 to TRBJ1-4; perhaps TRBD1 as D (5 bases). Deletions cut 6 bases from V and 3 bases from J, with 8 bases between. This CDR3 is 13 amino acids long. In DNA form, the CDR3 reads TGTGCCAGCAGGGGGACCGCTAATGAAAAACTGTTTTTT. This gives the protein CASRGTANEKLFF.

The chain has TRBV12-3 or TRBV12-4 and TRBJ2-7; D is ambiguous. The length of the CDR3 is 13 residues. V lost 5 bases, J lost 11 bases, and 19 bases lay in between. CDR3 DNA: TGTGCCAGCAGTAGCCAGTTATATGGTCGAGAGTACTTC. This gives the protein CASSSQLYGREYF.

In its sample, this clonotype was seen many times. The J gene is TRBJ1-1, the V gene TRBV6-1, with unresolved D. Germline V lookup: CDR1 MNHNS, CDR2 SASEGT. Between the trimmed V and J ends, which lost 7 bases and 0 bases, there was a span of 9 bases. The CDR3 is 13 amino acids. CDR3 nucleotide sequence: TGTGCCAGCATTAACGACATGAACACTGAAGCTTTCTTT. It specifies CASINDMNTEAFF.

This clonotype was observed at least ten times. V is TRBV6-2 or TRBV6-3 and J is TRBJ2-1; the match to TRBD1 covers 10 bases. Per germline, CDR1 MNHEY and CDR2 SVGEGT. CDR3 size: 17 residues. The ends lost 0 bases at V and 5 bases at J; junction bases unmatched: 7. The DNA for the CDR3 is TGTGCCAGCAGTTACTCGAGGGACAGGGGACCGAACAATGAGCAGTTCTTC. Translating gives CASSYSRDRGPNNEQFF.

This clonotype was seen at least ten times. The V and J genes are TRBV11-2 and TRBJ2-7, with TRBD2 identical over 11 bases. The junction had 3 bases not matched to a gene; V was cut back by 5 bases and J by 3 bases. The CDR3 spans 14 residues. Germline assignment: CDR1 SGHAT and CDR2 FQNNGV. CDR3: CASSLAGGYYEQYF. CDR3 bases: TGTGCCAGCAGCCTAGCGGGGGGCTACTACGAGCAGTACTTC.

The sample holds many counts of this clonotype. J is TRBJ2-7 and V is TRBV28, with 10 bases matching TRBD2. CDR3 size: 21 residues. J gave up 7 bases and V 4 bases, and 28 bases lay outside the gene matches. Germline V lookup: CDR1 MDHEN, CDR2 SYDVKM. The CDR3 DNA reads as TGTGCCAGCAGTTCCCCCCAAGGACAGGCTATCGGGCTAGCGGGAGTCCGGGAGCAGTACTTC. It codes for CASSSPQGQAIGLAGVREQYF.

This clonotype was seen many times. The gene calls are TRBV6-1 and TRBJ2-3, with D unresolved. Deletions cut 5 bases from V and 5 bases from J, with 17 bases between. Germline-derived CDR1 and CDR2 are MNHNS and SASEGT. The CDR3 is 15 amino acids. Here the CDR3 DNA reads TGTGCCAGCAGTTCCCGGCCCAAAAGAGAAGATACGCAGTATTTT. It codes for CASSSRPKREDTQYF.

The J gene is TRBJ2-7, the V gene TRBV20-1; D gene uncertain. Trimming took off 5 bases at V and 2 bases at J, with 16 bases between the two ends. The CDR3 has 14 amino acids. Germline lookup yields CDR1 DFQATT and CDR2 SNEGSKA (reference sequence). The CDR3 nucleotides read TGCAGTGCTCCTCTCGGGCAGACACCCTACGAGCAGTACTTC. Encoded protein: CSAPLGQTPYEQYF.

This clonotype was observed a handful of times. The J gene is TRBJ2-6, the V gene TRBV6-1; the D is unclear. The CDR3 spans 16 residues. Germline CDR1 reads MNHNS; CDR2 reads SASEGT. Between the trimmed V and J ends, which lost 5 bases and 0 bases, there was a span of 11 bases. Written as DNA, the CDR3 is TGTGCCAGCAGTTATTTTGTGTCCTCTGGGGCCAACGTCCTGACTTTC. Residues: CASSYFVSSGANVLTF.

The rearrangement uses TRBV24-1 and TRBJ2-2; the D is unclear. Germline V CDR1 and CDR2: KGHDR, SFDVKD. The CDR3 contains 15 residues. The V gene lost 4 bases and the J gene lost 1 base, with 9 bases spanning the gap. CDR3 DNA: TGTGCCACCAGTGAAAGTCGCATGAACACCGGGGAGCTGTTTTTT. This encodes CATSESRMNTGELFF.

This clonotype showed up many times. The rearrangement links TRBV27 to TRBJ2-5, with 7 bases fitting TRBD2. Unmatched junction bases numbered 11, after V lost 5 bases and J lost 5 bases. Per the germline V gene, CDR1 is MNHEY and CDR2 is SMNVEV (reference sequence). CDR3 length: 15 residues. CDR3 amino acids: CASSALSGGLETQYF. The CDR3 DNA sequence: TGTGCCAGCAGTGCCCTCTCGGGAGGATTGGAGACCCAGTACTTC.

This clonotype showed up many times. V is TRBV11-2 and J is TRBJ2-2; D gene uncertain. Trimming cost V 0 bases and J 2 bases, with 7 bases left between them. In germline, CDR1 is SGHAT, CDR2 FQNNGV. The CDR3 loop spans 15 amino acids. This chain's CDR3 is CASSLEPTNTGELFF. Written as DNA, the CDR3 is TGTGCCAGCAGCTTAGAACCTACTAACACCGGGGAGCTGTTTTTT.

The chain combines TRBV19 with TRBJ2-1, with 9 bases lining up with TRBD2. CDR1 and CDR2 (germline): LNHDA, SQIVND (reference sequence). The CDR3 covers 14 residues. The V gene end was trimmed by 7 bases and the J gene end by 6 bases; junction bases not matched to a gene: 7. CDR3 in amino acids: CASKEASGTNEQFF. The CDR3 region has the DNA TGTGCCAGTAAGGAGGCTAGCGGGACCAATGAGCAGTTCTTC.

This clonotype was seen at least ten times. This rearrangement joins TRBV4-3 to TRBJ2-7; TRBD2 matches 11 bases. Germline V gene sequence: CDR1 LGHNA, CDR2 YSLEER. Trimming removed 3 bases from V and 1 base from J; junction bases left unmatched: 8. The CDR3 contains 17 residues. The CDR3 loop is CASSQGTGTSGSYEQYF. The CDR3 DNA follows: TGCGCCAGCAGCCAGGGAACCGGGACTAGCGGTTCCTACGAGCAGTACTTC.

The chain joins TRBV27 to TRBJ1-4, with D possibly TRBD1 on 6 matching bases. The CDR3 is 17 residues long. V dropped 3 bases and J dropped 0 bases, with 14 bases sitting between them. Germline V gene lookup returns CDR1 MNHEY and CDR2 SMNVEV (reference sequence). Written as DNA, the CDR3 is TGTGCCAGCAGTTTCGACAGGCTGGATGCAACTAATGAAAAACTGTTTTTT. It translates to CASSFDRLDATNEKLFF.

V gene TRBV25-1 combines with J gene TRBJ1-1; D not resolved. Trimming took 3 bases from V and 8 from J, leaving 22 bases between them. This CDR3 spans 16 amino acids. The V gene's germline CDR1 is MGHDK and CDR2 SYGVNS. The CDR3 DNA follows: TGTGCCAGCAGTGATGGTAGCGGGCCAACCGCACAGGAAGCTTTCTTT. Its translation is CASSDGSGPTAQEAFF.

In its sample, this clonotype was seen a few times. The rearrangement uses TRBV7-6 and TRBJ2-7; TRBD1 agrees at 10 bases. The CDR3 has 15 residues. With 5 bases clipped from V and 4 bases from J, the junction kept 8 bases outside the gene matches. Germline V lookup: CDR1 SGHVS, CDR2 FNYEAQ. The CDR3 DNA follows: TGTGCCAGCAGCCCGGGACAGGGGACAGGATACGAGCAGTACTTC. It codes for CASSPGQGTGYEQYF.

This clonotype has at least ten counts. The V call is TRBV6-1, the J call TRBJ2-5, with 12 positions matching TRBD2. The ends lost 2 bases at V and 2 bases at J; junction bases unmatched: 6. In germline, CDR1 is MNHNS, CDR2 SASEGT. This CDR3 has 17 residues. CDR3 loop: CASSERRLAGAQETQYF. CDR3 coding DNA: TGTGCCAGCAGTGAACGACGACTAGCGGGAGCACAAGAGACCCAGTACTTC.

This chain connects TRBV19 to TRBJ2-2; D is undetermined. The V gene lost 9 bases and the J gene lost 0 bases, with 8 bases spanning the gap. The CDR3 extends over 13 amino acids. Germline loops: CDR1 LNHDA, CDR2 SQIVND (reference sequence). CDR3 residues: CASGYPNTGELFF. The CDR3 coding sequence is TGTGCCAGCGGTTATCCGAACACCGGGGAGCTGTTTTTT.